This record covers a single TCR beta chain. Its antigen is unknown. This sample is part of a study of early stage breast cancer tumors. In the study overall: Roughly 8 ER+/PR+/HER2- tumors were invasive ductal; a few were invasive lobular. Study results and limitations: Compared with adjacent normal breast tissue, tumors showed 2 to 3-fold greater T cell density and higher clonality. Functional markers like CD4, CD8 and FOXP3 were missed in bulk sequencing. Comparing each tissue with blood distinguished tumor from normal in about 90% of the 16 patients.

V lost 5 bases, J lost 8 bases, and 13 bases stayed unmatched. From germline, CDR1 is SGHRS and CDR2 YFSETQ. This CDR3 is built from 15 residues. Generated by immunoSEQ multiplex PCR, the TCRdb table keeps only in-frame clones and is missing some. The sample comprises tens of thousands of clones, more than 60% of which are singletons, and 3% to 4.5% rests with the top ten. Sequenced: blood. The rearrangement uses TRBV5-1 and TRBJ1-2; 9 positions match TRBD1. The receptor was isolated from a person between 60 and 70 years old with breast cancer. Here the CDR3 DNA reads TGCGCCAGCAGAACCGGGACAGGGAATTTTCGCGGCTACACCTTC. Its translation is CASRTGTGNFRGYTF.